In its sample, the clone carrying this T cell receptor (beta chain) was seen once. A much larger clone is a single base away; this may be a read error. TCR beta cDNA was prepared out of 500 ng total RNA by means of a constant-region primer. Libraries covering TCR beta were generated through three nested multiplex PCR rounds (using a slightly modified ARM-PCR). Two initial PCR rounds of roughly 10 cycles each paired TRBV1-TRBV30 forward primers with a C-beta reverse primer. TCRdb reprocessed the multiplex PCR reads with MiXCR, giving one entry per CDR3 protein. This table has over 35,000 distinct CDR3 sequences, just under 75% appearing once. These data come from a study of tumor-infiltrating lymphocytes in primary liver carcinoma. Study at large: The patient population consisted of men and women between 30 and 69 years of age. Recorded tumor stage was T1-T3 N0M0, with diameters of 4.2 to 10 cm.

There are 14 residues in the CDR3. Germline V gives CDR1 SQVTM, CDR2 ANQGSEA. Joint extraction of RNA and DNA used roughly 18-34 mg of bulk tissue that was unsorted. Researchers took samples from five separate regions of each tumor. The rearrangement uses TRBV29-1 and TRBJ2-7; D possibly corresponds to TRBD2 (5 bases). The material sequenced was liver tumor tissue from sampling region 4. The sample's subset: tumor region T4, right-lateral pole. The clonotype was recovered from a man aged 40-49 years with primary liver carcinoma and hepatitis B virus infection. This CDR3 reads CSVWTARTSYERCF. CDR3 DNA: TGCAGCGTTTGGACGGCTCGAACGTCCTACGAGCGGTGCTTC.